This section outlines one T cell receptor (beta chain) sequence together with its context. This clone has a single count. This clone's antigen is unknown. No base quality information exists; no much larger clone differs at one position. Library construction relied on the immunoSEQ multiplex PCR assay. Sourced from immuneACCESS, this table was stored by TCRdb with only in-frame sequences that have V and J called. A share of the clones is absent; for the studies checked, an unresolved V gene accounts for under half, and the remainder has no known explanation. Within this sample are some 70,000 clones, with roughly nine tenths of them counted one time only. The top ten clones comprise roughly 4.3% of the sample. CDR1 and CDR2 are read off the germline V gene (reference sequence) as GTSNPN and SVGIG. The CDR3 numbers 15 residues from cysteine through phenylalanine. Kept here is only the CDR3 DNA, which spans 45 bases and is read in frame from base 1. For this chain, trimming is 0 bases at the V end and 4 bases at the J end, and the number of junction bases without a gene match is 6.

The sample is drawn from a study of technical replicates of blood from a handful of donors (dated by TCRdb to 2016 to 2017). This TCR was sampled from a human donor in good health. Some clones in this sample may be carry-over from other donors' samples. The sequence joins TRBV30 to TRBJ1-3; 7 of the junction bases match TRBD1. Source material: PBMCs. The DNA is as follows: TGTGCCTGGAGTGTACAGGACAGGCCAGGAAACACCATATATTTT. It specifies CAWSVQDRPGNTIYF.